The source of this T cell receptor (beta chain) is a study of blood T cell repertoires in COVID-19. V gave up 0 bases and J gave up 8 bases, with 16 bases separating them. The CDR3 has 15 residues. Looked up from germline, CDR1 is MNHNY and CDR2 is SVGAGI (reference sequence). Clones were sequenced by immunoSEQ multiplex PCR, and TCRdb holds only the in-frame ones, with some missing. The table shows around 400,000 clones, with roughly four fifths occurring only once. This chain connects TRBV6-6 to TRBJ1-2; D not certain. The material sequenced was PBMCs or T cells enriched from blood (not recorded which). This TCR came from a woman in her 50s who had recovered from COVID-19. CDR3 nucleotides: TGTGCCAGCAGTTACTCCCAATGGGCAGGCCGGGGCTACACCTTC. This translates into CASSYSQWAGRGYTF.